These T cell receptor beta chains were read from a single sample in a study of OX40 agonist ivuxolimab in advanced cancers. Clones were sequenced by immunoSEQ multiplex PCR, and TCRdb holds only the in-frame ones, with some missing. The table has about 8,300 clones, about 69% seen once. The sequenced sample was CD4+ or CD8+ T cells sorted from blood, obtained in a trial of the OX40 agonist ivuxolimab. The receptors shown here come from an adult with an advanced solid tumor such as melanoma, head and neck, liver or kidney cancer. CDR3s include the opening cysteine and the closing phenylalanine or tryptophan. Each record gives: clone size, J gene, D gene, V gene, CDR3 DNA, CDR3 protein. A D gene is named only where the DNA matches it firmly. Expanded clones are given a class, and other clones once, few, many or no size at all.

medium-sized	TRBJ2-7	TRBD1	TRBV5-5	TGTGCCAGCAGCTTGGGACAGGGGCTCTACGAGCAGTACTTC	CASSLGQGLYEQYF
NA	TRBJ2-7	TRBD1	TRBV5-3	TGTGCCAGCAGCCAAGAGACAGGGGAATCCTACGAGCAGTACTTC	CASSQETGESYEQYF
NA	TRBJ1-6	NA	TRBV2	TGTGCCAGCCTGGGGTCTTATAATTCACCCCTCCACTTT	CASLGSYNSPLHF
NA	TRBJ2-1	NA	TRBV21-1	NA	CASSKAALGVAGGSDEQFF
once	TRBJ1-5	NA	TRBV4-3	TGCGCCAGCAGCCAAGATAATTTTGGACAGCCCCAGCATTTT	CASSQDNFGQPQHF
medium-sized	TRBJ2-1	TRBD2	TRBV6-4	TGTGCCAGCAGTGACTCTAGCGGGGGGGCCAATGAGCAGTTCTTC	CASSDSSGGANEQFF
once	TRBJ2-1	TRBD2	TRBV6-5	TGTGCCAGCAGTTACTTTCTAGCGGGGGGAAATGAGCAGTTCTTC	CASSYFLAGGNEQFF
NA	TRBJ2-5	NA	TRBV4-3	TGCGCCAGCAGCCCTAACCGGGGATCCCAAGAGACCCAGTACTTC	CASSPNRGSQETQYF
NA	TRBJ2-5	NA	TRBV12-2	TGTGCAAGTCGCTTAACCTGGGCTCCAAAGCGGGAGACCCAGTACTTC	CASRLTWAPKRETQYF
NA	TRBJ2-2	NA	TRBV15	TGTGCCACCGGTCCCTCGAACACCGGGGAGCTGTTTTTT	CATGPSNTGELFF
NA	TRBJ1-2	TRBD1	TRBV7-9	TGTGCCAGCAGCCCACGTCGACAGGGTGCTAACTATGGCTACACCTTC	CASSPRRQGANYGYTF
NA	TRBJ2-5	NA	TRBV5-4	TGTGCCAGCAGCTCACTACAGGACCTGTACCAAGAGACCCAGTACTTC	CASSSLQDLYQETQYF
NA	TRBJ2-7	TRBD1	TRBV9	TGTGCCAGCAGCCCCCAGGACAGGGTTGACGAGCAGTACTTC	CASSPQDRVDEQYF
NA	TRBJ2-7	TRBD1	TRBV5-4	TGTGCCAGCAGCCGTACAGGGGAACAGGGGAGACACGAGCAGTACTTC	CASSRTGEQGRHEQYF
NA	TRBJ2-7	TRBD1	TRBV14	TGTGCCAGCAGCGCCCCGGGACAGGGGATTTGGGAGCAGTACTTC	CASSAPGQGIWEQYF
NA	TRBJ1-4	TRBD1	TRBV4-3	TGCGCCAGCAGCCAAGGGGCCCCGGGACAGGCTGAAAAACTGTTTTTT	CASSQGAPGQAEKLFF
NA	TRBJ1-2	NA	TRBV10-3	TGTGCCATCAGTGACAGGGCGCTTTTAGCTAACTATGGCTACACCTTC	CAISDRALLANYGYTF
NA	TRBJ2-5	NA	TRBV9	TGTGCCAGCAGCGTAGACGGCCTAGCTTCCAAGGCCCAGTACTTC	CASSVDGLASKAQYF
NA	TRBJ2-5	TRBD2	TRBV5-4	TGTGCCAGCAGCCCCGTCCTAGCGGGGGTCCAAGAGACCCAGTACTTC	CASSPVLAGVQETQYF
NA	TRBJ2-7	NA	TRBV5-5	TGTGCCAGCAGCTGGCGGTGGGGTTACGAGCAGTACTTC	CASSWRWGYEQYF
NA	TRBJ2-1	TRBD1	TRBV9	TGTGCCAGCAGCTTGGGACAGGGGGCTGGAGATGAGCAGTTCTTC	CASSLGQGAGDEQFF
NA	TRBJ2-7	NA	TRBV27	TGTGCCAGCACCCCCGACACCTACCCCTACGAGCAGTACTTC	CASTPDTYPYEQYF
NA	TRBJ2-1	NA	TRBV19	TGTGCCAGTAGTATTTTCGGGGGACTCAACAATGAGCAGTTCTTC	CASSIFGGLNNEQFF
few	TRBJ1-5	NA	TRBV5-4	TGTGCCAGCGGCTTCGGGGGTAGCAATCAGCCCCAGCATTTT	CASGFGGSNQPQHF
NA	TRBJ1-2	NA	TRBV11-2	TGTGCCAGCAGCTTAGTTTTTGATGGCTACACCTTC	CASSLVFDGYTF
NA	TRBJ2-7	NA	TRBV4-2	TGTGCCAGCAGCTTGTGGGGCTCCAAGGAGCAGTACTTC	CASSLWGSKEQYF